Listed below are T cell receptor beta chains from one sample, sequenced in a study of T-cell reconstitution after alpha-beta-depleted transplantation in children. TCRdb independently ran MiXCR on the PCR reads; one entry per CDR3 protein. The repertoire holds roughly 400,000 distinct CDR3 sequences, with over 40% as singletons. Sequences were derived from PBMCs, sampled before TCRalphabeta/CD19-depleted stem cell transplant. These TCRs come from a girl aged 2-10 years with aplastic anemia, due to receive a stem cell transplant. CDR3s include the opening cysteine and the closing phenylalanine or tryptophan. D genes are given only for firm matches. Size is stated for part of the rows, as once, few or many counts, or as a class when the clone is expanded.

size	D	V	length	J	DNA	CDR3
NA	TRBD2	TRBV11-2	16	TRBJ2-1	TGTGCCAGCAGCCGGCAGCGGGGGGACGACTGGGATGAGCAGTTCTTC	CASSRQRGDDWDEQFF
NA	NA	TRBV9	14	TRBJ1-2	TGTGCCAGCAGCGGGATCCGACGGGAAGGTGGCTACACCTTC	CASSGIRREGGYTF
once	NA	TRBV5-5	16	TRBJ2-5	TGTGCCAGCAGCGACCCCGGAGGGATACCAGGAGAGACCCAGTACTTC	CASSDPGGIPGETQYF
few	NA	TRBV7-8	15	TRBJ1-5	TGTGCCAGCAGCTTAGATGGCTCGGGGAATCAGCCCCAGCATTTT	CASSLDGSGNQPQHF
NA	NA	TRBV3-1	16	TRBJ2-1	TGTGCCAGCAGCCGAGGACTCTCCCAGCCCTACAATGAGCAGTTCTTC	CASSRGLSQPYNEQFF
NA	TRBD2	TRBV4-1	12	TRBJ2-1	TGCGCCAGCAGCCATCATAGCGGGGAGCAGTTCTTC	CASSHHSGEQFF
many	NA	TRBV7-2	14	TRBJ2-3	TGTGCCAGCAGCCAAGACTACCTCACAGATACGCAGTATTTT	CASSQDYLTDTQYF
NA	NA	TRBV7-2	15	TRBJ2-1	TGTGCCAGCAGCCAAGGTCCGATTCCTGGGAATGAGCAGTTCTTC	CASSQGPIPGNEQFF
NA	TRBD1	TRBV6-6	13	TRBJ2-7	TGTGCCAGCAGGGCGGACAGGTTTGGCGAGCAGTACTTC	CASRADRFGEQYF
many	NA	TRBV12-3/TRBV12-4	15	TRBJ2-1	TGTGCCAGCAGTCTAGGCCTCTGGGTCTACAATGAGCAGTTCTTC	CASSLGLWVYNEQFF
NA	NA	TRBV20-1	17	TRBJ2-1	TGCAGTGCTAGCCACTTTGCCGGGACAGCTAGCGTGAATGAGCAGTTCTTC	CSASHFAGTASVNEQFF
NA	NA	TRBV12-3/TRBV12-4	12	TRBJ1-4	TGTGCCAGCTCTAGGGGGAGTGAAAAACTGTTTTTT	CASSRGSEKLFF
many	NA	TRBV4-3	18	TRBJ2-1	TGCGCCAGCAGCCCCATGACCCACGGGGTAGGCTCCTACAATGAGCAGTTCTTC	CASSPMTHGVGSYNEQFF
many	NA	TRBV5-1	14	TRBJ2-1	TGCGCCAGCAGGGAAGGGTCGTCCTACAATGAGCAGTTCTTC	CASREGSSYNEQFF
NA	TRBD1	TRBV7-4	16	TRBJ1-2	TGTGCCAGCAGCTTGAACCCGGGACAGGGGGCGATCGGCTACACCTTC	CASSLNPGQGAIGYTF
many	NA	TRBV7-2	14	TRBJ2-3	TGTGCCAGCAGCCGACCCCCAGGGACAGATACGCAGTATTTT	CASSRPPGTDTQYF
many	TRBD1	TRBV25-1	14	TRBJ1-1	TGTGCCAGCAGTGAAAACAGGGGAGGTTCTGAAGCTTTCTTT	CASSENRGGSEAFF
NA	TRBD2	TRBV12-3/TRBV12-4	13	TRBJ2-4	TGTGCCAGCAGCCCTAGCGGGAGTGACATTCAGTACTTC	CASSPSGSDIQYF
many	TRBD2	TRBV20-1	13	TRBJ2-3	TGCAGTGCTAGAGACGGCGGGAGGGATACGCAGTATTTT	CSARDGGRDTQYF
NA	NA	TRBV20-1	13	TRBJ2-2	TGCAGTGCTAGAGATCGGGCCCTCGGGGAGCTGTTTTTT	CSARDRALGELFF
once	NA	TRBV5-1	14	TRBJ1-1	TGCGCCAGCAGCTACCAGGGCGATAGCACTGAAGCTTTCTTT	CASSYQGDSTEAFF
NA	TRBD2	TRBV7-6	19	TRBJ2-3	TGTGCCAGCAGCTTAACCTTCGGGGGAGGGCCGGGAAGCACAGATACGCAGTATTTT	CASSLTFGGGPGSTDTQYF
NA	TRBD2	TRBV6-1	13	TRBJ2-1	TGTGCCAGCAGCCCGGGGGGAATCAATGAGCAGTTCTTC	CASSPGGINEQFF
few	TRBD1	TRBV2	15	TRBJ1-5	TGTGCCAGCAGGGGAACGGACAGGGGAAGCCAGCCCCAGCATTTT	CASRGTDRGSQPQHF
NA	NA	TRBV7-9	15	TRBJ2-3	TGTGCCAGCAGCTTAGCGCTATCAAACACAGATACGCAGTATTTT	CASSLALSNTDTQYF
NA	NA	TRBV3-1	17	TRBJ2-1	TGTGCCAGCAGCCAGTTTTCCCCCGGAAGCTCCTACAATGAGCAGTTCTTC	CASSQFSPGSSYNEQFF
few	NA	TRBV29-1	13	TRBJ1-2	TGCAGCGTCCGAGGGCAGGACAGCTATGGCTACACCTTC	CSVRGQDSYGYTF
NA	NA	TRBV20-1	14	TRBJ2-1	TGCAGTGCTAGGGGACGGCAGATTGGCTATGAGCAGTTCTTC	CSARGRQIGYEQFF
NA	NA	TRBV28	13	TRBJ2-3	TGTGCCAGCGATCTAACGGGATCCGATACGCAGTATTTT	CASDLTGSDTQYF
many	NA	TRBV7-7	14	TRBJ2-5	TGTGCTAGCAGCTTCGGGGGGCGCCAAGAGACCCAGTACTTC	CASSFGGRQETQYF
NA	TRBD1	TRBV12-3/TRBV12-4	15	TRBJ1-6	TGTGCCAGCAGTTCGGACAGGGGGCGGTGGTCACCCCTCCACTTT	CASSSDRGRWSPLHF
few	TRBD2	TRBV29-1	14	TRBJ2-7	TGCAGCGTGGGGGTAGCGGGAGTTTCCTACGAGCAGTACTTC	CSVGVAGVSYEQYF
many	NA	TRBV12-3/TRBV12-4	15	TRBJ2-3	TGTGCCAGCAGCCACCGGGACCCCTGGCGAGATACGCAGTATTTT	CASSHRDPWRDTQYF
NA	TRBD2	TRBV5-5	14	TRBJ2-2	TGTGCCTGCAGCGGGGGTGCGAACACCGGGGAGCTGTTTTTT	CACSGGANTGELFF
NA	TRBD1	TRBV7-8	17	TRBJ1-3	TGTGCCAGCAGCTTAGGGCTCGGACAGGGGCCTGGAAACACCATATATTTT	CASSLGLGQGPGNTIYF
NA	NA	TRBV28	15	TRBJ2-1	TGTGCCAGCAGTTCCTTCGGGATGTCCTACAATGAGCAGTTCTTC	CASSSFGMSYNEQFF
many	NA	TRBV5-6	12	TRBJ2-1	TGTGCCAGCAGCTTACCTTACAATGAGCAGTTCTTC	CASSLPYNEQFF
NA	NA	TRBV14	14	TRBJ2-3	TGTGCCAGCAGCCAGCTCAGGGTTACAGATACGCAGTATTTT	CASSQLRVTDTQYF
NA	NA	TRBV20-1	16	TRBJ2-7	TGCAGTGCTAGAGATTACGTGACAGGACCCTCCTACGAGCAGTACTTC	CSARDYVTGPSYEQYF
NA	NA	TRBV6-5	12	TRBJ2-7	TGTGCCAGCAGAACTAGCAGCTACGAGCAGTACTTC	CASRTSSYEQYF
NA	TRBD1	TRBV5-1	14	TRBJ1-1	TGCGCCAGCAGCGGACAGGGAATAGGCACTGAAGCTTTCTTT	CASSGQGIGTEAFF
NA	TRBD2	TRBV6-1	15	TRBJ2-7	TGTGCCAGCAGTCCTCTTACGACTAGCGCCTACGAGCAGTACTTC	CASSPLTTSAYEQYF
NA	TRBD1	TRBV12-3/TRBV12-4	14	TRBJ1-2	TGTGCCAGCAGTTCTCCGGGACAGGGCTATGGCGACACCTTC	CASSSPGQGYGDTF
NA	NA	TRBV6-1	13	TRBJ2-7	TGTGCCAGCGGACAGGGACTAACCTACGAGCAGTACTTC	CASGQGLTYEQYF
few	TRBD2	TRBV27	17	TRBJ2-7	TGTGCCAGCAGTTTATCATTCCTCCCAGCGGGAGGCTACGAGCAGTACTTC	CASSLSFLPAGGYEQYF
many	NA	TRBV12-3/TRBV12-4	16	TRBJ2-1	TGTGCCAGCAGTCCCCTCACGGGGAGCTCCTACAATGAGCAGTTCTTC	CASSPLTGSSYNEQFF
many	TRBD2	TRBV12-3/TRBV12-4	12	TRBJ2-1	TGTGCCAGTACAAGAGAAGCGGGAGGGCAGTTCTTC	CASTREAGGQFF
many	NA	TRBV28	12	TRBJ2-1	TGTGCCAGCAGCCAACCGGGACCCATCCAGTTCTTC	CASSQPGPIQFF
NA	TRBD1	TRBV15	16	TRBJ2-3	TGTGCCACCAGAGCCGGGACAGAACTACTCACAGATACGCAGTATTTT	CATRAGTELLTDTQYF
few	TRBD2	TRBV6-1	15	TRBJ2-2	TGTGCCAGCAGGCCTAGCGGACCGAACACCGGGGAGCTGTTTTTT	CASRPSGPNTGELFF
NA	TRBD2	TRBV7-3	16	TRBJ2-1	TGTGCCAGCAGCGTACTAGCGGGAGTGGCTAGTAATGAGCAGTTCTTC	CASSVLAGVASNEQFF
NA	TRBD1	TRBV7-8	16	TRBJ2-3	TGTGCCAGCAGCCTACAGGGGGGTACTTACACAGATACGCAGTATTTT	CASSLQGGTYTDTQYF
few	NA	TRBV7-9	16	TRBJ1-3	TGTGCCAGCAGCCGACCGGACGGTCGCTCTGGAAACACCATATATTTT	CASSRPDGRSGNTIYF
few	TRBD2	TRBV6-5	15	TRBJ2-7	TGTGCCAGCAGTACTACTAGCGGTCTCTTATACGAGCAGTACTTC	CASSTTSGLLYEQYF
NA	TRBD1	TRBV4-1	15	TRBJ1-5	TGCGCCAGCAGCCACGCCACAGGGGGCAATCAGCCCCAGCATTTT	CASSHATGGNQPQHF
many	TRBD2	TRBV29-1	15	TRBJ2-2	TGCACTGGGACTAGCGGGAGTTCGAACACCGGGGAGCTGTTTTTT	CTGTSGSSNTGELFF
NA	NA	TRBV28	14	TRBJ1-5	TGTGCCAGCAGTTTAGTCGACGTTAATCAGCCCCAGCATTTT	CASSLVDVNQPQHF
NA	TRBD2	TRBV7-2	14	TRBJ2-3	TGTGCCAGCAGCTTCAGGACTAGCGGTGATACGCAGTATTTT	CASSFRTSGDTQYF
NA	NA	TRBV5-1	15	TRBJ1-2	TGCGCCAGCAGCTTGGGAGGGCCCCAGGCCGATGGCTACACCTTC	CASSLGGPQADGYTF
many	NA	TRBV20-1	14	TRBJ2-4	TGCAGTGCTAGAGATCAAGACTTAGCGGACATTCAGTACTTC	CSARDQDLADIQYF